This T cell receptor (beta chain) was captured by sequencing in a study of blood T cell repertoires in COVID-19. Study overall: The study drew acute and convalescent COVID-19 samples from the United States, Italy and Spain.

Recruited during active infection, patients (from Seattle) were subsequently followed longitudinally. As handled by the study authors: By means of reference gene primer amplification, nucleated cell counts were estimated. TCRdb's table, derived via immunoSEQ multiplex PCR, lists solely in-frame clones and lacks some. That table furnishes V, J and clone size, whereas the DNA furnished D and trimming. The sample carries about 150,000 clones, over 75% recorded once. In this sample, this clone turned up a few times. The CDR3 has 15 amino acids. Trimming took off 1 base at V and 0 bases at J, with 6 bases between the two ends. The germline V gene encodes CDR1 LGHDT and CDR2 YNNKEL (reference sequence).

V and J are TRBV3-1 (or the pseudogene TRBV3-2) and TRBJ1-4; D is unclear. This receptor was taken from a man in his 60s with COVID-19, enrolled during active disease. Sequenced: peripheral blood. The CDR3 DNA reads TGTGCCAGCAGCCAAGCAAAAACAACTAATGAAAAACTGTTTTTT. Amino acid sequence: CASSQAKTTNEKLFF.